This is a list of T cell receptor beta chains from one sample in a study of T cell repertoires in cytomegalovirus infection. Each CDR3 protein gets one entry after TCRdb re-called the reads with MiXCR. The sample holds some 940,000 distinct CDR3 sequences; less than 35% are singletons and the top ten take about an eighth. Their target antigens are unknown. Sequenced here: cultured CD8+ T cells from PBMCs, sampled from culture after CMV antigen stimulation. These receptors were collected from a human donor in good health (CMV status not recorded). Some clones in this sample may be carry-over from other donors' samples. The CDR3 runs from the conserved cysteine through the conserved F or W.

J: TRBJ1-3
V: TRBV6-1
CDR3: CASSEFGPADLGNTIYF

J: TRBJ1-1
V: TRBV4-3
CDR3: CASSPPDRGTEAFF

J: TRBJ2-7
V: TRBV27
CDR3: CASSGAPTYEQYF

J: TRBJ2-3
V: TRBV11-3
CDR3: CASSPRGTNTQYF

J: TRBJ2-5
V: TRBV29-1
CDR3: CSGRGYETQYF

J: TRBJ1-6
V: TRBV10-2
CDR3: CASRDRDRANSPLHF

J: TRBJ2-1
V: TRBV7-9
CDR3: CASSSSTATNEQFF

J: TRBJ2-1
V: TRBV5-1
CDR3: CASSRKVGVNYNEQFF

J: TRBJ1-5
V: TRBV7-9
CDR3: CASSRGTGGINMAQHF

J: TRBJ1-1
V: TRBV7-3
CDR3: CASSRIGGTEAFF

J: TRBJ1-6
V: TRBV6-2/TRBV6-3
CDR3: CASSPYARTGGRNSPLHF

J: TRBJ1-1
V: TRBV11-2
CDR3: CASSLDSYSNTEAFF

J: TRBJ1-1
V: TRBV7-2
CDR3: CASSLIRDNLRDTEAFF

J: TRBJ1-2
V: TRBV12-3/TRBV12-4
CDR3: CASSPGTDLYYGYTF

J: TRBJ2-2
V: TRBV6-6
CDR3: CASSYSDTGLGVEYTGELFF

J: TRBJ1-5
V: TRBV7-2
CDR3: CASSSWTGQQPQHF

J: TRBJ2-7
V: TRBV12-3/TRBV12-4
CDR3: CASSSDYEQYF

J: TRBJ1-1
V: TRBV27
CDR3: CASSLSTVNTEAFF

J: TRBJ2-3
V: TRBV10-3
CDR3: CAISESELSGGLRDTQYF

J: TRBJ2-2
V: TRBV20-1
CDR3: CSASDSPEDGELFF

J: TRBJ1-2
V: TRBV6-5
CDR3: CASSATGAGYTF

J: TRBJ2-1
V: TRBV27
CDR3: CASSLASMATYNEQFF

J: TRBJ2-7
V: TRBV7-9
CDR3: CASSLATGYEQYF

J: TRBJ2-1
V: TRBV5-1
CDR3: CASSFPLTGAPYNEQFF

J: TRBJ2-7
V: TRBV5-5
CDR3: CASSADRGGDEQYF

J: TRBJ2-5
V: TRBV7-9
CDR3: CASSLSLAGQSPTQYF

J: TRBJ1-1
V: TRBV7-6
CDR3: CASSLRTGGSTEAFF

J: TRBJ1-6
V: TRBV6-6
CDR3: CASSPGTAPLHF

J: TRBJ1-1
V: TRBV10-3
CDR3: CAISEAGVPAFF

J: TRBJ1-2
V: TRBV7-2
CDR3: CASSLVGGSDYGYTF

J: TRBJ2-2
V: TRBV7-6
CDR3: CASSSPERGNPGELFF

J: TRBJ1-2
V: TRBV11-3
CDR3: CASSTRKGYIRGGYGYTF

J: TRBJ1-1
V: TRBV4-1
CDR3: CASSPTPGNTEAFF

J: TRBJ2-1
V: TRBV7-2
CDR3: CASSLPRSPLTSGSSAVNNEQFF

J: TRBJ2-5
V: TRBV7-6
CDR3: CASSLVGGAGETQYF

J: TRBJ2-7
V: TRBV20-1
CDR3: CSARARGGPLYEQYF

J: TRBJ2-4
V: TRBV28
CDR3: CASSSVGTDKNIQYF

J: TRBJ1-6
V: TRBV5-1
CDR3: CASSLESDRLGSPLHF

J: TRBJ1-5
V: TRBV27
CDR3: CASSLSATGSNQPQHF

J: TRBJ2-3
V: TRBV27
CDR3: CASIPAGGLTHTQYF